This entry concerns a single TCR beta chain. Germline loops: CDR1 SGHAT, CDR2 FQDESV (reference sequence). With 5 bases removed from V and 0 bases from J, the gap between germline ends came to 8 bases. The CDR3 consists of 15 residues. Sequencing was performed with immunoSEQ multiplex PCR; in TCRdb, only in-frame clones are kept and a portion is missing. The table shows 95,000 to 150,000 clones, with over 80% occurring only once. The source of the sample is a study of T cell responses to AZD1222 COVID-19 vaccine. The material was peripheral blood, obtained 28 days after the second AZD1222 dose. This clonotype originated in an adult who received the AZD1222 COVID-19 vaccine. The chain employs TRBV11-1 and TRBJ2-6; D unclear. CDR3 nucleotide sequence: TGTGCCAGCAGCCCACGTAGCTCTGGGGCCAACGTCCTGACTTTC. This codes for CASSPRSSGANVLTF. Full variable domain (remainder filled in from reference TRBV11-1 and TRBJ2-6): EAEVAQSPRYKITEKSQAVAFWCDPISGHATLYWYRQILGQGPELLVQFQDESVVDDSQLPKDRFSAERLKGVDSTLKIQPAELGDSAMYLCASSPRSSGANVLTFGAGSRLTVL.